One and the same sample provided the 21 T cell receptor beta chains below, sequenced in a study of shared clonotypes between healthy human individuals. The assay was immunoSEQ multiplex PCR, and TCRdb's table has in-frame clones only and misses some. The profile covers about 470,000 clones, with around 79% appearing a single time and roughly an eighth taken by the ten largest. The source material was PBMCs. These receptors were collected from a woman in her 40s in good health. Some clones in this sample may be carry-over from other donors' samples.

The CDR3 coding sequence is TGCGCCAGCAGCTTAAACAGGGGGCTCACTGAAGCTTTCTTT. As protein: CASSLNRGLTEAFF. The chain couples TRBV5-1 to TRBJ1-1, with 9 bases fitting TRBD1. The CDR3 length is 14 residues. CDR1 is SGHRS, CDR2 YFSETQ, per germline. The junction had 3 bases not matched to a gene; V was cut back by 2 bases and J by 4 bases. Full variable domain (missing parts from reference TRBV5-1 and TRBJ1-1): KAGVTQTPRYLIKTRGQQVTLSCSPISGHRSVSWYQQTPGQGLQFLFEYFSETQRNKGNFPGRFSGRQFSNSRSEMNVSTLELGDSALYLCASSLNRGLTEAFFGQGTRLTVV.

The V call is TRBV2, the J call TRBJ2-5; weak D call: TRBD2 (5 bases). The ends were cut back, 4 bases at V and 0 bases at J, with 12 bases in the middle. Germline V lookup: CDR1 SNHLY, CDR2 FYNNEI. This CDR3 region has 15 residues. CDR3 protein: CASSVGLMYQETQYF. The CDR3 nucleotides are TGTGCCAGCAGTGTTGGACTCATGTACCAAGAGACCCAGTACTTC.

The chain carries TRBV5-4 and TRBJ2-5; no clear D gene. Trimming shortened V by 0 bases and J by 1 base, and 1 base separated the two germline ends. Germline V CDR1 and CDR2: SGHNT, YYREEE (reference sequence). The CDR3 has 12 residues. CDR3 amino acids: CASSLAQETQYF. The DNA for the CDR3 is TGTGCCAGCAGCTTGGCCCAAGAGACCCAGTACTTC.

The chain is built from TRBV29-1 and TRBJ2-5, with D perhaps TRBD2 (6 bases). Trimming removed 5 bases at V and 4 bases at J, with 14 bases between. CDR3 length equals 13 residues. Per the germline V gene, CDR1 is SQVTM and CDR2 is ANQGSEA. The CDR3 nucleotides are TGCAGCGTTTCCGGGACTCTGGGAGAGACCCAGTACTTC. It specifies CSVSGTLGETQYF. Using reference TRBV29-1 and TRBJ2-5 for the parts outside the CDR3, the full variable domain is SAVISQKPSRDICQRGTSLTIQCQVDSQVTMMFWYRQQPGQSLTLIATANQGSEATYESGFVIDKFPISRPNLTFSTLTVSNMSPEDSSIYLCSVSGTLGETQYFGPGTRLLVL.

The gene calls are TRBV6-1 and TRBJ1-5, with 7 bases that match TRBD1. Germline V gene lookup returns CDR1 MNHNS and CDR2 SASEGT. This CDR3 contains 16 residues. J was trimmed by 2 bases and V by 4 bases; bases with no gene match: 8. CDR3 amino acids: CASSGGTVNGNQPQHF. The CDR3 DNA sequence: TGTGCCAGCAGTGGGGGGACAGTGAACGGCAATCAGCCCCAGCATTTT.

The chain couples TRBV6-5 to TRBJ1-1; D ambiguous. The V end lost 2 bases, the J end lost 5 bases, and 12 bases lay between the germline ends. The germline gives CDR1 MNHEY, CDR2 SVGAGI. The CDR3 covers 14 residues. As DNA, the CDR3 is TGTGCCAGCAGTTACAAGGACGCTTCGACTGAAGCTTTCTTT. Its translation: CASSYKDASTEAFF.

V usage is TRBV4-1 and J usage is TRBJ1-1; D unresolved. Germline lookup yields CDR1 MGHRA and CDR2 YSYEKL. The CDR3 runs 16 residues. V was pared by 4 bases and J by 5 bases, with 20 bases between. In DNA form, the CDR3 reads TGCGCCAGCAGCCGGAGGCGGGAGGGAGGCTCGACTGAAGCTTTCTTT. Protein sequence: CASSRRREGGSTEAFF.

The rearrangement joins TRBV28 to TRBJ2-7, with TRBD1 matching over 9 bases. J gave up 7 bases and V 4 bases, and 11 bases lay outside the gene matches. Germline CDR1 MDHEN, CDR2 SYDVKM. CDR3 length equals 15 residues. The CDR3 is CASSSAGTGLGEQYF. As DNA, the CDR3 is TGTGCCAGCAGTTCCGCCGGGACAGGGTTAGGGGAGCAGTACTTC.

This clone is medium-sized by share. This CDR3 reads CASRLGALAGGSDEQFF. Here the CDR3 DNA reads TGTGCAAGTCGCTTAGGGGCCCTAGCGGGAGGGAGCGATGAGCAGTTCTTC. The gene calls are TRBV12-2 and TRBJ2-1; TRBD2 is the table's D call and was not checked against the DNA. TRBV12-2 is described as a pseudogene. The CDR3 length is 17 residues.

A note on this clone: Just one base apart from a much larger clone, this may be a read error. The same CDR3 arises from other DNA sequences in this sample as well. V gene TRBV30 combines with J gene TRBJ2-2; tentative D call: TRBD2 (5 bases). The length of the CDR3 is 13 residues. CDR1 GTSNPN and CDR2 SVGIG come from the germline V gene (reference sequence). The CDR3 DNA sequence: TGCGCCTGGAGTGCGGGCGAAGCCGGGGAGCTGTTTTTT. Amino acids: CAWSAGEAGELFF.

The chain employs TRBV6-5 and TRBJ1-1, with TRBD1 as a possible D gene (5 bases). CDR1 MNHEY and CDR2 SVGAGI come from the germline V gene. Between the trimmed V and J ends, which lost 0 bases and 5 bases, there was a span of 7 bases. The CDR3 loop spans 13 amino acids. The CDR3 sequence: CASSYSGETEAFF. The CDR3 DNA reads TGTGCCAGCAGTTACTCAGGGGAAACTGAAGCTTTCTTT.

The V gene is TRBV10-2, the J gene TRBJ2-1; 9 nucleotides align to TRBD2. The CDR3 length is 13 residues. V lost 7 bases and J lost 7; bases outside the gene matches: 5. The germline V gene encodes CDR1 WSHSY and CDR2 SAAADI. The DNA for the CDR3 is TGCGCCAGCAATAGCGGGAGTAGGAATGAGCAGTTCTTC. Translated: CASNSGSRNEQFF.

The V call is TRBV25-1, the J call TRBJ2-7; 7 nucleotides line up with TRBD1. Germline CDR1 reads MGHDK; CDR2 reads SYGVNS. The J segment lost 1 base and the V segment lost 3 bases, leaving 6 bases of the junction unmatched. The CDR3 spans 15 residues. The CDR3 DNA is TGTGCCAGCAGTGACCAAGACAGGGAGTCCTACGAGCAGTACTTC. Translated: CASSDQDRESYEQYF.

A few counts support this clone. The chain employs TRBV7-9 and TRBJ1-6; D is unresolved. CDR3 size: 15 residues. The V gene lost 1 base and the J gene lost 8 bases, with 12 bases spanning the gap. Germline assignment: CDR1 SEHNR and CDR2 FQNEAQ (reference sequence). This CDR3 reads CASSLVGQVDSPLHF. The CDR3 coding sequence is TGTGCCAGCAGCTTAGTTGGGCAGGTGGATTCACCCCTCCACTTT.

V is TRBV28 and J is TRBJ2-2; TRBD2 matches at 9 bases. V gave up 7 bases and J gave up 6 bases; unmatched junction bases: 6. Per the germline V gene, CDR1 is MDHEN and CDR2 is SYDVKM. The CDR3 has 14 residues. CDR3 DNA: TGTGCCAGCACCCATGGCGGGAGGGCCGGGGAGCTGTTTTTT. Its protein is CASTHGGRAGELFF.

The gene calls are TRBV7-9 and TRBJ1-4; D gene ambiguous. V lost 4 bases and J 6 bases, leaving 15 bases between the germline ends. Germline loops: CDR1 SEHNR, CDR2 FQNEAQ (reference sequence). This CDR3 contains 15 residues. The CDR3 sequence is CASSCTNCGDEKLFF. CDR3 bases: TGTGCCAGCAGCTGCACCAATTGTGGGGATGAAAAACTGTTTTTT.

DNA for the CDR3: TGTGCCAGCAGCTCGTGGGGGGGTACGGGCTATGGCTACACCTTC. This gives the protein CASSSWGGTGYGYTF. V and J are TRBV11-2 and TRBJ1-2; D possibly corresponds to TRBD1 (5 bases). The CDR3 totals 15 residues. Germline loops: CDR1 SGHAT, CDR2 FQNNGV. V was trimmed by 4 bases and J by 4 bases, leaving 16 bases between them. Variable domain in full (rest from reference TRBV11-2 and TRBJ1-2): EAGVAQSPRYKIIEKRQSVAFWCNPISGHATLYWYQQILGQGPKLLIQFQNNGVVDDSQLPKDRFSAERLKGVDSTLKIQPAKLEDSAVYLCASSSWGGTGYGYTFGSGTRLTVV.

The chain employs TRBV2 and TRBJ1-4; D uncertain. This CDR3 is built from 14 residues. The V end lost 8 bases, the J end lost 4 bases, and 14 bases lay between the germline ends. CDR1 and CDR2 from the germline V gene are SNHLY and FYNNEI. The CDR3 DNA reads TGTGCCAGCCGACGCCCTACCTATAATGAAAAACTGTTTTTT. This translates into CASRRPTYNEKLFF.

The chain employs TRBV19 and TRBJ2-7; D call uncertain. Germline V gives CDR1 LNHDA, CDR2 SQIVND (reference sequence). V was trimmed by 0 bases and J by 7 bases, leaving 10 bases between them. The CDR3 extends over 13 amino acids. The CDR3 DNA reads TGTGCCAGTAGTATAGATCAGTTGGGGGAGCAGTACTTC. Protein sequence: CASSIDQLGEQYF. Full variable domain (missing parts from reference TRBV19 and TRBJ2-7): DGGITQSPKYLFRKEGQNVTLSCEQNLNHDAMYWYRQDPGQGLRLIYYSQIVNDFQKGDIAEGYSVSREKKESFPLTVTSAQKNPTAFYLCASSIDQLGEQYFGPGTRLTVT.

The V call is TRBV27, the J call TRBJ2-6, with D unclear. Between the trimmed V and J ends, which lost 1 base and 2 bases, there was a span of 12 bases. The CDR3 loop spans 17 amino acids. Germline-derived CDR1 and CDR2 are MNHEY and SMNVEV (reference sequence). The CDR3 loop reads CASSLLGIRPGANVLTF. CDR3 DNA: TGTGCCAGCAGTTTATTGGGAATTCGGCCTGGGGCCAACGTCCTGACTTTC.

The chain is built from TRBV19 and TRBJ2-1, with TRBD2 matching 12 bases. Germline-derived CDR1 and CDR2 are LNHDA and SQIVND (reference sequence). With V trimmed by 4 bases and J by 4 bases, 8 bases remained unmatched. The CDR3 length is 17 residues. The CDR3 DNA reads as TGTGCCAGTAGTACCGGACTAGCGGGAAGGTTTTACAATGAGCAGTTCTTC. Translating gives CASSTGLAGRFYNEQFF.